The next 8 T cell receptor beta chains were all read from a single sample in a study of regulatory T cells in long-lasting Graves disease. The time point: persistent/refractory GD, antithyroid drugs over 5 years with positive TRAb. Construction of the TCR library relied on RNA isolated from PBMCs. According to the study, TCR beta libraries were built with iRepertoire HTBI primers and CDR3-region Arm-PCR. Using its own MiXCR run on the multiplex PCR reads, TCRdb lists one record per CDR3 protein. This table holds about 400,000 distinct CDR3 sequences, under 25% found once. The sequences come from peripheral blood mononuclear cells (PBMCs), collected when the disease was refractory, from a patient treated with antithyroid drugs. These receptors all stem from a female donor with Graves disease.

The chain links TRBV20-1 to TRBJ1-5; 9 bases line up with TRBD1. CDR1 and CDR2 (germline): DFQATT, SNEGSKA (reference sequence). The CDR3 contains 13 residues. V shed 3 bases, J shed 5 bases, and the junction held 2 bases outside the gene matches. DNA for the CDR3: TGCAGTGCTAGGACAGGGGGGGATCAGCCCCAGCATTTT. It codes for CSARTGGDQPQHF.

The J gene is TRBJ2-5, the V gene TRBV28; TRBD1 aligns across 9 bases. The CDR3 is made up of 15 amino acids. V gave up 5 bases and J gave up 5 bases; unmatched junction bases: 9. In germline, CDR1 is MDHEN, CDR2 SYDVKM. The CDR3 bases are TGTGCCAGCAGTCACTCCGGGACAGGGTCCGAGACCCAGTACTTC. As protein: CASSHSGTGSETQYF.

This clonotype was picked up a small number of times. J is TRBJ2-7 and V is TRBV28, with 8 bases aligning to TRBD2. Germline CDR1 reads MDHEN; CDR2 reads SYDVKM. This CDR3 is 16 amino acids long. Trimming took 5 bases from V and 0 from J; bases not matched to a gene: 9. The CDR3 nucleotides are TGTGCCAGCAGTGGGATAGCGGGACCGATCTCCTACGAGCAGTACTTC. Translated: CASSGIAGPISYEQYF.

The chain has TRBV27 and TRBJ2-2, with TRBD2 identical over 9 bases. CDR3 length equals 16 residues. Germline CDR1 and CDR2: MNHEY and SMNVEV (reference sequence). With V trimmed by 6 bases and J by 3 bases, 8 bases remained unmatched. The chain's CDR3 is CASRRSSGVYTGELFF. The CDR3, as DNA: TGTGCCAGCAGGCGATCTAGCGGGGTATACACCGGGGAGCTGTTTTTT.

The V call is TRBV20-1, the J call TRBJ2-3, with 8 bases identical to TRBD1. Germline CDR1 DFQATT, CDR2 SNEGSKA (reference sequence). The CDR3 runs to 15 residues. V lost 1 base to trimming and J lost 4 bases; unmatched junction nucleotides: 7. CDR3 DNA: TGCAGTGCTAGAGCCGGGACAGGATGGTCAGATACGCAGTATTTT. Translation gives CSARAGTGWSDTQYF.

This clonotype showed up just a few times. J is TRBJ1-1 and V is TRBV19, with 9 bases matching TRBD1. V was pared by 4 bases and J by 5 bases, with 5 bases of the junction left unmatched. This CDR3 spans 14 amino acids. In germline, CDR1 is LNHDA, CDR2 SQIVND (reference sequence). CDR3 region: CASSTGQGRTEAFF. CDR3 DNA sequence: TGTGCCAGTAGTACCGGACAGGGGAGGACTGAAGCTTTCTTT.

This clonotype has more than one count but fewer than ten. The chain carries TRBV15 and TRBJ2-5; no reliable D call. Germline CDR1 and CDR2: LNHNV and YYDKDF (reference sequence). The CDR3 has 12 amino acids. The germline V and J ends were trimmed by 2 bases and 5 bases, with 6 bases remaining between them. In DNA form, the CDR3 reads TGTGCCACCAGCAGACCTTCGGAGACCCAGTACTTC. This codes for CATSRPSETQYF.

The sample holds a few counts of this clonotype. The chain carries TRBV27 and TRBJ2-1; D might be TRBD1 or TRBD2, each matching 5 bases. Germline V gene lookup returns CDR1 MNHEY and CDR2 SMNVEV (reference sequence). The length of the CDR3 is 12 residues. V lost 8 bases and J lost 7, with 12 bases in between. CDR3 sequence: CASGDPGNEQFF. The CDR3 DNA sequence: TGTGCCAGCGGGGACCCCGGGAATGAGCAGTTCTTC.